This record looks at one T cell receptor beta chain sequence and its context. Its antigen is not known. The CDR3 loop spans 15 amino acids. Looked up from germline, CDR1 is MNHEY and CDR2 is SVGEGT. Trimming cost V 7 bases and J 0 bases, with 13 bases left between them. This entry comes from a study of T cell responses to AZD1222 COVID-19 vaccine. General study findings and limits: Repertoire samples came only from after the peak T cell response. Regions left unmutated in variants are reportedly the target of nearly half of spike-specific TCRs. Across the whole spike, CD4 TCRs peaked at regions 160-218 and 743-854.

Assay used: immunoSEQ multiplex PCR; TCRdb lists only in-frame clones, some missing. The table lists about 140,000 clones, about 89% of them singletons, with roughly 7.6% in the top ten. This receptor was taken from an adult who received the MenACWY meningococcal vaccine as a control. Sequences were derived from peripheral blood, sampled 28 days after the second dose of the MenACWY control vaccine. The chain combines TRBV6-2 or TRBV6-3 with TRBJ1-5; D is uncertain. The CDR3 region is CASTPRQISNQPQHF. Here the CDR3 DNA reads TGTGCCAGCACCCCCCGTCAGATTAGCAATCAGCCCCAGCATTTT.